This TCR beta chain was observed in a study of cytomegalovirus exposure and HLA in healthy donors. The CDR3 loop spans 15 amino acids. Between the trimmed V and J ends, which lost 0 bases and 0 bases, there was a span of 8 bases. Germline-derived CDR1 and CDR2 are KGHSH and LQKENI. Donors counted as nominally healthy when sampled, yet unrecorded immune exposures were likely. In the PCR, 60 Vbeta and 13 Jbeta primers were used. Clones were read by immunoSEQ multiplex PCR, and TCRdb kept only the in-frame ones, dropping some. This table has 130,000 to 150,000 clones, around 80% appearing once. The receptor's source is a man in his forties in good health and CMV-seropositive. Sequenced: PBMCs. The rearrangement links TRBV18 to TRBJ1-1, with D hard to call. The CDR3 sequence is CASSPPATLNTEAFF. The DNA of the CDR3 is TGTGCCAGCTCACCACCCGCAACTTTGAACACTGAAGCTTTCTTT.